A selection of T cell receptor beta chains follows, all from one sample in a study of read filtering for tumor transcriptome and immune sequencing. One entry per CDR3 protein results from TCRdb running MiXCR on the reads. The sample shows around 23,000 distinct CDR3 sequences, about 20% of them seen only once. What was sequenced was a population of CD138-negative cells sorted from bone marrow. These receptors all stem from a donor aged 40 or older with multiple myeloma. The CDR3 runs from the conserved cysteine through the conserved F or W. Fields, in order: clone size, V gene, J gene, D gene, CDR3 protein, CDR3 DNA. The D gene is left open where the match is weak. Rows may omit the clone size; those that give it use once, few, many or a size class.

>NA|TRBV10-3|TRBJ2-2|NA
CAISESSQNTGELFF
TGTGCCATCAGTGAGTCCTCGCAGAACACCGGGGAGCTGTTTTTT
>many|TRBV28|TRBJ2-5|TRBD1
CASSLDRGPETQYF
TGTGCCAGCAGTTTAGACAGGGGGCCAGAGACCCAGTACTTC
>many|TRBV7-9|TRBJ2-1|TRBD2
CASSLGSGGSNNEQFF
TGTGCCAGCAGCTTGGGGAGCGGGGGGTCCAACAATGAGCAGTTCTTC
>many|TRBV7-9|TRBJ2-1|TRBD2
CASSLGTSNEQFF
TGTGCCAGCAGCCTCGGGACTAGCAATGAGCAGTTCTTC
>many|TRBV3-1|TRBJ2-3|TRBD2
CASSRSRLAGGTDTQYF
TGTGCCAGCAGCCGATCGAGACTAGCGGGGGGCACAGATACGCAGTATTTT
>NA|TRBV7-9|TRBJ1-6|NA
CATSQDDRSYNSPLHF
TGTGCCACTTCCCAGGACGACCGCTCCTATAATTCACCCCTCCACTTT
>many|TRBV12-3/TRBV12-4|TRBJ2-1|NA
CASSLAGGGPHNEQFF
TGTGCCAGCAGTTTAGCGGGCGGGGGCCCCCACAATGAGCAGTTCTTC
>few|TRBV29-1|TRBJ2-5|NA
CSVPVAGETQYF
TGCAGCGTTCCCGTGGCGGGGGAGACCCAGTACTTC
>many|TRBV10-3|TRBJ2-1|NA
CAISASGSYNEQFF
TGTGCCATCAGCGCTAGTGGTTCCTACAATGAGCAGTTCTTC
>NA|TRBV2|TRBJ1-1|NA
CASSPSQAAFF
TGTGCCAGCAGCCCCTCACAGGCAGCTTTCTTT
>many|TRBV28|TRBJ2-7|NA
CASSLLGSEQYF
TGTGCCAGCAGTTTGCTCGGGAGCGAGCAGTACTTC
>many|TRBV10-3|TRBJ2-1|TRBD2
CATLLAGGTNEQFF
TGTGCCACCCTCCTAGCGGGGGGAACTAATGAGCAGTTCTTC
>many|TRBV4-2|TRBJ2-3|TRBD2
CASSRQTGTSGGARDTQYF
TGTGCCAGCAGCCGACAGACCGGGACTAGCGGGGGGGCCAGAGATACGCAGTATTTT
>NA|TRBV3-1|TRBJ2-5|TRBD1
CASSQKNVDRGRETQYF
TGTGCCAGCAGCCAAAAAAATGTGGACAGGGGGAGAGAGACCCAGTACTTC
>many|TRBV7-9|TRBJ2-7|NA
CASFPDKFSYEQYF
TGTGCCAGCTTCCCGGACAAGTTTTCCTACGAGCAGTACTTC
>many|TRBV11-2|TRBJ2-1|NA
CASSALWGAGDEQFF
TGTGCCAGCAGCGCTTTGTGGGGGGCTGGGGATGAGCAGTTCTTC
>many|TRBV18|TRBJ2-3|NA
CASSPGRGTRVDTQYF
TGTGCCAGCTCACCCGGACGGGGGACCCGAGTAGATACGCAGTATTTT
>many|TRBV6-1|TRBJ2-5|NA
CASSEVTQETQYF
TGTGCCAGCAGTGAGGTCACGCAAGAGACCCAGTACTTC
>many|TRBV6-1|TRBJ1-1|NA
CASSEAQGPPGPF
TGTGCCAGCAGTGAAGCGCAAGGACCTCCCGGGCCTTTT
>few|TRBV5-1|TRBJ1-4|NA
CASSETAHNEKLFF
TGCGCCAGCAGCGAGACAGCTCATAATGAAAAACTGTTTTTT
>NA|TRBV29-1|TRBJ1-3|NA
CSVEPTTGNTIYF
TGCAGCGTTGAACCGACCACTGGAAACACCATATATTTT
>many|TRBV6-6|TRBJ2-1|NA
CASNTPGADEQFF
TGTGCCAGCAACACGCCGGGGGCGGATGAGCAGTTCTTC
>many|TRBV5-1|TRBJ2-1|NA
CASSLRDPDEQFF
TGCGCCAGCAGCTTGCGGGACCCGGATGAGCAGTTCTTC
>many|TRBV7-9|TRBJ1-1|NA
CASSLDAQVLEAFF
TGTGCCAGCAGCTTAGACGCTCAAGTGCTGGAAGCTTTCTTT
>many|TRBV5-1|TRBJ2-1|TRBD2
CASSLNAGGPNEQFF
TGCGCCAGCAGCTTGAACGCGGGGGGGCCGAATGAGCAGTTCTTC
>NA|TRBV7-2|TRBJ2-5|TRBD2
CASSLAGTSGGAKTQYF
TGTGCCAGCAGCTTAGCGGGGACTAGCGGGGGGGCGAAGACCCAGTACTTC
>few|TRBV19|TRBJ1-3|NA
CASSMGGSSGNTIYF
TGTGCCAGTAGTATGGGTGGCAGCTCTGGAAACACCATATATTTT
>many|TRBV7-8|TRBJ2-1|NA
CASSLAGGYNEQFF
TGTGCCAGCAGCTTAGCGGGGGGTTACAATGAGCAGTTCTTC
>many|TRBV7-3|TRBJ2-1|TRBD1
CASSVYDRANEQFF
TGTGCCAGCAGCGTATACGACAGGGCGAATGAGCAGTTCTTC
>many|TRBV19|TRBJ2-1|TRBD1
CASSNGGQGWNEQFF
TGTGCCAGTAGTAATGGGGGACAGGGGTGGAATGAGCAGTTCTTC
>NA|TRBV7-2|TRBJ1-1|NA
CASSLVRLRERGNTEAFF
TGTGCCAGCAGCTTAGTTAGGCTTCGGGAGCGGGGGAACACTGAAGCTTTCTTT
>many|TRBV11-1|TRBJ1-6|NA
CASSPGLGYQENSPLHF
TGTGCCAGCAGCCCAGGACTTGGATACCAGGAAAATTCACCCCTCCACTTT
>NA|TRBV27|TRBJ2-7|TRBD1
CASSPDRSYEQYF
TGTGCCAGCAGTCCGGACAGGAGTTACGAGCAGTACTTC
>many|TRBV14|TRBJ2-1|NA
CASSQVGYEQFF
TGTGCCAGCAGCCAAGTGGGATATGAGCAGTTCTTC
>many|TRBV2|TRBJ1-2|TRBD1
CASSEGRDRASYTF
TGTGCCAGCAGTGAAGGAAGGGACAGGGCAAGCTACACCTTC
>many|TRBV4-1|TRBJ1-6|NA
CASSQEEGTPLHF
TGCGCCAGCAGCCAAGAAGAGGGGACACCCCTCCACTTT
>many|TRBV7-3|TRBJ2-1|TRBD2
CASSSSGLLNNEQFF
TGTGCCAGCAGCTCTAGCGGCCTACTCAACAATGAGCAGTTCTTC
>many|TRBV9|TRBJ2-5|NA
CASSVSSTGETQYF
TGTGCCAGCAGCGTAAGCTCGACGGGAGAGACCCAGTACTTC
>few|TRBV7-3|TRBJ2-1|NA
CASSSGAALGYNEQFF
TGTGCCAGCAGCTCAGGAGCGGCACTGGGCTACAATGAGCAGTTCTTC
>many|TRBV2|TRBJ1-1|NA
CARGLSYGAFF
TGTGCCAGGGGACTGTCATACGGAGCTTTCTTT
>NA|TRBV12-3/TRBV12-4|TRBJ2-3|NA
CASSLVGDTDTQYF
TGTGCCAGCAGTTTGGTCGGTGACACAGATACGCAGTATTTT